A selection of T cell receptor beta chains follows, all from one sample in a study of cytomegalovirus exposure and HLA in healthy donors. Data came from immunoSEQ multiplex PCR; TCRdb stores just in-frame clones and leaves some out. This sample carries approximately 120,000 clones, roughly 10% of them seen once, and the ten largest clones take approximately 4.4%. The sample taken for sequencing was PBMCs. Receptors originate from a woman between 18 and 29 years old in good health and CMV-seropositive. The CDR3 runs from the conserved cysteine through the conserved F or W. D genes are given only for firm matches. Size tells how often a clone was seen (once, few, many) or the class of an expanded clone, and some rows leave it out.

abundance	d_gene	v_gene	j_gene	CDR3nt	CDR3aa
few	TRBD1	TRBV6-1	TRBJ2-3	TGTGCCAGCAGTGATTTGGGACAGGGCACAGATACGCAGTATTTT	CASSDLGQGTDTQYF
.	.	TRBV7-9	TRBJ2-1	TGTGCCAGCAGCTTGGCACAGTACAATGAGCAGTTCTTC	CASSLAQYNEQFF
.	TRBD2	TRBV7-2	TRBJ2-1	TGTGCCAGCAGTCTCTTTAGCGGGAGGGCCGGAGGTGAGCAGTTCTTC	CASSLFSGRAGGEQFF
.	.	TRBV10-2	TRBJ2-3	TGCGCCAGCAGAAGATTAGCGGAGAAGGGAGATACGCAGTATTTT	CASRRLAEKGDTQYF
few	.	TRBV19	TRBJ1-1	TGTGCCAGTAGCCTGGTCGTGGGAGACACTGAAGCTTTCTTT	CASSLVVGDTEAFF
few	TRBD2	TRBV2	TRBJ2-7	TGTGCCACCAAGGGAGAAGGACTAGCGGGCGAGCAGTACTTC	CATKGEGLAGEQYF
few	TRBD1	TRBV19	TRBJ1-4	TGTGCCAGTAGTCTCGGACAGGGACCTAATGAAAAACTGTTTTTT	CASSLGQGPNEKLFF
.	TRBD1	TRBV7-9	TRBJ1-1	TGTGCCAGCAGCTTAGTAGGGACAGGGCCCACAGCTTTCTTT	CASSLVGTGPTAFF
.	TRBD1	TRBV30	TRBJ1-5	TGTGCCTGCGGGGGACAGGGGAAACAGCCCCAGCATTTT	CACGGQGKQPQHF
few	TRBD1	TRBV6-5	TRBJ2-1	TGTGCCAGCAGTTCAATGGGAGGGACAGGGAATAATGAGCAGTTCTTC	CASSSMGGTGNNEQFF
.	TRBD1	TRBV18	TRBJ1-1	TGTGCCAGCTCACCACCTTTCAGGGGGCGGTCAGACACTGAAGCTTTCTTT	CASSPPFRGRSDTEAFF
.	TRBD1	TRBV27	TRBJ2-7	TGTGCCAGCAGTTTATCGAAACAGGGGTCCTACGAGCAGTACTTC	CASSLSKQGSYEQYF
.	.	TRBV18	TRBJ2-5	TGTGCCAGCTCACCCATCGGACAGACGGAGACCCAGTACTTC	CASSPIGQTETQYF
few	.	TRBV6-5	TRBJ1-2	TGTGCCAGCAGACAGGCCTATGGCTACACCTTC	CASRQAYGYTF
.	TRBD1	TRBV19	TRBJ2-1	TGTGCCAGTAGAGGCTCCCTTAGGCAGGGGGCAGGCAATGAGCAGTTCTTC	CASRGSLRQGAGNEQFF
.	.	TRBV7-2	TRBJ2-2	TGTGCCAGCAGCCCCAGGGCGCAGGGGGAGCTGTTTTTT	CASSPRAQGELFF
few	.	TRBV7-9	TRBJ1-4	TGTGCCAGCAGCTTAAGCGAATCTGAAAAACTGTTTTTT	CASSLSESEKLFF
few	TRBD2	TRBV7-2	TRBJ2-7	TGTGCCAGCAGCTTTAAGACTAGCGCCGACTACGAGCAGTACTTC	CASSFKTSADYEQYF
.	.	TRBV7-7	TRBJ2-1	TGTGCTAGCAGCTCCCAGGCAGGCCTCCCGTATGAGCAGTTCTTC	CASSSQAGLPYEQFF
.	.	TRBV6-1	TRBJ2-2	TGTGCCAGCAACAGGACACCGAACACCGGGGAGCTGTTTTTT	CASNRTPNTGELFF
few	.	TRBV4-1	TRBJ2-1	TGCGCCAGCAGCCAGCGGGAAGGGATTATGAATGAGCAGTTCTTC	CASSQREGIMNEQFF
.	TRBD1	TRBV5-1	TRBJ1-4	TGCGCCAGCAGCCCAACAGGGGTGGCTGAAAAACTGTTTTTT	CASSPTGVAEKLFF
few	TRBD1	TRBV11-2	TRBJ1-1	TGTGCCAGCAGAGAGCAGGGGGGTACTGAAGCTTTCTTT	CASREQGGTEAFF
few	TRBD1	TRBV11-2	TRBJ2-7	TGTGCCAGCGGTGGACAGGTTGGCTACGAGCAGTACTTC	CASGGQVGYEQYF